The 26 T cell receptor beta chains presented below share a single source sample, sequenced in a study of PD-L1 blockade in urothelial cancer. As for time point: peripheral blood 6 weeks after treatment start. Using immunoSEQ multiplex PCR, the repertoire was profiled, and TCRdb retains in-frame clones only, with some absent. Found here are about 110,000 clones, approximately 90% of them singletons; the top ten hold around 4%. The sample here was PBMCs, taken around atezolizumab (anti-PD-L1) treatment. Receptor source: a man aged 55 to 70 with urothelial cancer.

The gene calls are TRBV6-5 and TRBJ1-1; TRBD1 agrees at 7 bases. The germline gives CDR1 MNHEY, CDR2 SVGAGI. Losses at the gene ends were 7 bases for V and 8 bases for J; bases not matched to a gene: 7. The CDR3 has 12 amino acids. CDR3 residues: CASNTGVGEAFF. The CDR3 bases are TGTGCCAGCAATACAGGGGTCGGGGAAGCTTTCTTT.

The chain combines TRBV5-5 with TRBJ2-2; no firm D call. The length of the CDR3 is 16 residues. The V end was cut by 0 bases, the J end by 3 bases, with 12 bases between. CDR1 SGHKS and CDR2 YYEKEE come from the germline V gene (reference sequence). The DNA of the CDR3 is TGTGCCAGCAGCTTGGGGGCCAGACCGGACACCGGGGAGCTGTTTTTT. Translation gives CASSLGARPDTGELFF.

The rearrangement uses TRBV18 and TRBJ1-1; unclear D gene. Germline V CDR1 and CDR2: KGHSH, LQKENI. The germline V and J ends were trimmed by 3 bases and 0 bases, with 11 bases remaining between them. The CDR3 sequence is 15 residues long. The CDR3: CASSPPGEMNTEAFF. For the CDR3, the DNA is TGTGCCAGCTCACCCCCAGGTGAAATGAACACTGAAGCTTTCTTT.

The chain employs TRBV6-4 and TRBJ2-3; a weak D match, TRBD1 (7 bases). Germline V gives CDR1 MRHNA, CDR2 SNTAGT. This CDR3 has 18 residues. V was clipped by 5 bases and J by 8 bases, with 29 bases between them. CDR3: CASSSIRQGLPMVGTQYF. In DNA form, the CDR3 reads TGTGCCAGCAGTTCAATAAGACAGGGACTTCCGATGGTGGGTACGCAGTATTTT.

The J gene is TRBJ1-4, the V gene TRBV5-4; D is ambiguous. Germline loops: CDR1 SGHNT, CDR2 YYREEE (reference sequence). This CDR3 spans 16 amino acids. Between the trimmed V and J ends, which lost 3 bases and 5 bases, there was a span of 17 bases. The CDR3 nucleotides read TGTGCCAGCAGCTCGGGCGCGGGTAGCGTGAATGAAAAACTGTTTTTT. Translating it yields CASSSGAGSVNEKLFF.

This chain connects TRBV2 to TRBJ2-7, with 13 bases fitting TRBD2. With V trimmed by 6 bases and J by 2 bases, 10 bases remained unmatched. Germline V gene lookup returns CDR1 SNHLY and CDR2 FYNNEI. The CDR3 extends over 17 amino acids. The CDR3 DNA reads as TGTGCCAGCAGGAGGACTAGCGGGGGCCGCGACACCTACGAGCAGTACTTC. As protein: CASRRTSGGRDTYEQYF.

The genes are TRBV7-9 and TRBJ2-6, with 10 bases lining up with TRBD1. Per the germline V gene, CDR1 is SEHNR and CDR2 is FQNEAQ (reference sequence). V lost 6 bases to trimming and J lost 1 base; unmatched junction nucleotides: 12. The CDR3 has 19 amino acids. The CDR3 DNA is TGTGCCAGCAGTCTGCCCCGGGACAGGGGCAATTCTGGGGCCAACGTCCTGACTTTC. Protein: CASSLPRDRGNSGANVLTF.

The chain recombines TRBV7-9 with TRBJ2-7; TRBD2 matches at 9 bases. V lost 6 bases to trimming and J lost 5 bases; unmatched junction nucleotides: 5. Germline V lookup: CDR1 SEHNR, CDR2 FQNEAQ (reference sequence). This CDR3 is built from 13 residues. CDR3 region: CASSSRGGDEQYF. The CDR3, as DNA: TGTGCCAGCAGTTCGCGGGGGGGTGACGAGCAGTACTTC. Looking up the rest from reference TRBV7-9 and TRBJ2-7 gives the full variable domain: DTGVSQNPRHKITKRGQNVTFRCDPISEHNRLYWYRQTLGQGPEFLTYFQNEAQLEKSRLLSDRFSAERPKGSFSTLEIQRTEQGDSAMYLCASSSRGGDEQYFGPGTRLTVT.

The genes are TRBV5-1 and TRBJ2-3; D gene ambiguous. The germline V gene encodes CDR1 SGHRS and CDR2 YFSETQ. V was pared by 4 bases and J by 4 bases, with 19 bases between. The length of the CDR3 is 16 residues. CDR3 sequence (DNA): TGCGCCAGCAGCCTGAATGGCAGGCCAGGCGCAGATACGCAGTATTTT. This sequence encodes CASSLNGRPGADTQYF.

V usage is TRBV9 and J usage is TRBJ2-1, with 9 positions matching TRBD1. Germline lookup yields CDR1 SGDLS and CDR2 YYNGEE. V lost 4 bases, J lost 1 base, and 6 bases stayed unmatched. This CDR3 is 16 amino acids long. The DNA of the CDR3 is TGTGCCAGCAGCACTCGGACAGGGGATTCCTACAATGAGCAGTTCTTC. This sequence encodes CASSTRTGDSYNEQFF.

The V gene is TRBV4-2, the J gene TRBJ2-7, with 7 bases that match TRBD1. V trimming: 0 bases; J trimming: 5 bases; junction bases outside the gene matches: 7. The CDR3 is made up of 15 amino acids. Germline V gene data show CDR1 as LGHNA and CDR2 as YNFKEQ. The DNA for the CDR3 is TGTGCCAGCAGCCAAGAACCGGACAGGCCGGACGAGCAGTACTTC. This sequence encodes CASSQEPDRPDEQYF.

The V call is TRBV7-2, the J call TRBJ2-1; 8 bases align to TRBD2. Germline V CDR1 and CDR2: SGHTA, FQGNSA. The CDR3 consists of 15 residues. The V and J ends lost 1 base and 8 bases, in that order; junction bases with no gene match: 7. The CDR3 loop reads CASSLEGSGKYEQFF. The CDR3 DNA reads TGTGCCAGCAGCTTAGAAGGTAGCGGGAAGTATGAGCAGTTCTTC.

The V call is TRBV7-4, the J call TRBJ1-3; perhaps TRBD1 as D (5 bases). CDR3 length: 16 amino acids. Trimming removed 5 bases from V and 0 bases from J, with 14 bases in between. Per germline, CDR1 SGHVT and CDR2 SQSDAQ. CDR3 residues: CASSKGVARSGNTIYF. The CDR3 DNA follows: TGTGCCAGCAGCAAAGGGGTCGCCCGCTCTGGAAACACCATATATTTT.

The rearrangement uses TRBV5-1 and TRBJ2-2; tentatively, D is TRBD1 (6 bases). This CDR3 contains 16 residues. The V gene lost 2 bases and the J gene lost 0 bases, with 11 bases spanning the gap. CDR1 is SGHRS and CDR2 is YFSETQ in the germline V gene. The CDR3 reads CASSLTGTPNTGELFF. CDR3 nucleotide sequence: TGCGCCAGCAGCTTAACCGGGACACCGAACACCGGGGAGCTGTTTTTT.

This clone came up a few times. This chain connects TRBV6-4 to TRBJ1-2; D ambiguous. This CDR3 spans 14 amino acids. Between the trimmed V and J ends, which lost 0 bases and 4 bases, there was a span of 9 bases. Germline V gives CDR1 MRHNA, CDR2 SNTAGT. The CDR3 nucleotides are TGTGCCAGCAGTGACTCGGAGGGCGGCTATGGCTACACCTTC. Protein sequence: CASSDSEGGYGYTF.

V and J are TRBV11-2 and TRBJ2-6; TRBD1 agrees at 7 bases. The CDR3 sequence is 16 residues long. Germline CDR1 is SGHAT and CDR2 is FQNNGV. J gave up 0 bases and V 4 bases, and 3 bases lay outside the gene matches. The CDR3 sequence: CASSWGQSSGANVLTF. In DNA, the CDR3 is TGTGCCAGCAGCTGGGGACAGAGCTCTGGGGCCAACGTCCTGACTTTC.

CDR3 protein: CASSPAASGGQETQYF. The DNA of the CDR3 is TGTGCCAGCAGCCCCGCGGCTAGCGGGGGCCAAGAGACCCAGTACTTC. The chain combines TRBV4-2 with TRBJ2-5; TRBD2 matches 10 bases. J lost 1 base, V lost 4 bases, and 6 bases had no gene match. Germline V lookup: CDR1 LGHNA, CDR2 YNFKEQ. The CDR3 is made up of 16 amino acids.

The table lists this clone with a count of one. The chain recombines TRBV4-2 with TRBJ2-2; a weak D match, TRBD2 (5 bases). Germline V gives CDR1 LGHNA, CDR2 YNFKEQ. There are 12 residues in the CDR3. Trimming took 8 bases from V and 6 from J, leaving 10 bases between them. This chain's CDR3 is CASGFSAGELFF. The CDR3 DNA sequence: TGTGCCAGCGGGTTTAGCGCCGGGGAGCTGTTTTTT.

The J gene is TRBJ2-6, the V gene TRBV7-9; maybe TRBD1 (6 bases). The CDR3 extends over 16 amino acids. The V gene lost 5 bases and the J gene lost 2 bases, with 13 bases spanning the gap. Germline assignment: CDR1 SEHNR and CDR2 FQNEAQ (reference sequence). CDR3 in DNA: TGTGCCAGCAGCGCGACAGGCTCCACTGGGGCCAACGTCCTGACTTTC. It translates to CASSATGSTGANVLTF.

The chain links TRBV5-1 to TRBJ2-3; TRBD2 matches 7 bases. Trimming removed 4 bases from V and 1 base from J; junction bases left unmatched: 9. The CDR3 covers 16 residues. The V gene's germline CDR1 is SGHRS and CDR2 YFSETQ. The CDR3 DNA reads TGCGCCAGCAGCCCCGGGGGGACCGGGGGCACAGATACGCAGTATTTT. Translating gives CASSPGGTGGTDTQYF.

This sequence joins TRBV27 and TRBJ2-7, with D possibly being TRBD2 (6 bases). Trimming shortened V by 3 bases and J by 6 bases, and 18 bases separated the two germline ends. The CDR3 extends over 15 amino acids. In germline, CDR1 is MNHEY, CDR2 SMNVEV (reference sequence). The CDR3 loop is CASSFRGTFAGEQYF. CDR3 coding DNA: TGTGCCAGCAGTTTTCGCGGGACCTTCGCCGGCGAGCAGTACTTC.

This clone was observed once. The chain recombines TRBV30 with TRBJ1-5; no clear D gene. V was cut by 0 bases and J by 5 bases, with 8 bases left in between. CDR1 and CDR2 (germline): GTSNPN, SVGIG (reference sequence). The CDR3 is made up of 13 amino acids. As DNA, the CDR3 is TGTGCCTGGAGTGTAAGCTCGGATCAGCCCCAGCATTTT. Encoded protein: CAWSVSSDQPQHF.

The chain couples TRBV18 to TRBJ2-2; 7 nucleotides line up with TRBD2. This CDR3 has 16 amino acids. The V and J ends lost 2 bases and 1 base, in that order; junction bases with no gene match: 4. Germline V gene sequence: CDR1 KGHSH, CDR2 LQKENI. Here the CDR3 DNA reads TGTGCCAGCTCACCAGAGGCTAGCGGGAACACCGGGGAGCTGTTTTTT. Protein sequence: CASSPEASGNTGELFF.

This clone was recorded once. The rearrangement uses TRBV20-1 and TRBJ2-7; D call uncertain. Between the trimmed V and J ends, which lost 0 bases and 5 bases, there was a span of 5 bases. The germline gives CDR1 DFQATT, CDR2 SNEGSKA (reference sequence). This CDR3 comprises 11 residues. The CDR3 bases are TGCAGTGCTAGAGATTATCACGAGCAGTACTTC. This gives the protein CSARDYHEQYF.

This clone appeared many times. The rearrangement uses TRBV4-3 and TRBJ2-7; 7 bases fit TRBD1. The CDR3 is 17 residues long. V shed 0 bases and J 2 bases; nucleotides not matched to a gene: 10. The germline V gene has CDR1 LGHNA and CDR2 YSLEER. The CDR3 bases are TGCGCCAGCAGCCAAGATCGACCAAGACAGGGAACCTACGAGCAGTACTTC. This translates into CASSQDRPRQGTYEQYF.

The V and J genes are TRBV7-8 and TRBJ2-5; 8 nucleotides line up with TRBD1. This CDR3 region has 15 residues. V lost 1 base and J lost 5; bases outside the gene matches: 6. From germline, CDR1 is SGHVS and CDR2 FQNEAQ. The DNA for the CDR3 is TGTGCCAGCAGCTTAGTATCAGGGGGCCAGGAGACCCAGTACTTC. Encoded protein: CASSLVSGGQETQYF. Based on the CDR3 plus reference TRBV7-8 and TRBJ2-5, the full variable domain is GAGVSQSPRYKVAKRGQDVALRCDPISGHVSLFWYQQALGQGPEFLTYFQNEAQLDKSGLPSDRFFAERPEGSVSTLKIQRTQQEDSAVYLCASSLVSGGQETQYFGPGTRLLVL.